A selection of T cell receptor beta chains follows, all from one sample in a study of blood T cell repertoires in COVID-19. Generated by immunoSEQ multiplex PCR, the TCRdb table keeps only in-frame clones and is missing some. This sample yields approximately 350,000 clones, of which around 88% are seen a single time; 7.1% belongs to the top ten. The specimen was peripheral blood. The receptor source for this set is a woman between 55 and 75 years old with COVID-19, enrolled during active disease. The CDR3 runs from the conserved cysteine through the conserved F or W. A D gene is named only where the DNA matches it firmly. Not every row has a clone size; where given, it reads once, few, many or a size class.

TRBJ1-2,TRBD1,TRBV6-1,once,CASSELGTGGEGYTF,TGTGCCAGCAGTGAACTTGGGACAGGGGGAGAGGGCTACACCTTC
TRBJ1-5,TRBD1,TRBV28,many,CASSSATGGGSNQPQHF,TGTGCCAGCAGTTCCGCGACAGGGGGTGGAAGCAATCAGCCCCAGCATTTT
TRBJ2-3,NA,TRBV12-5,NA,CATGVTTDTQYF,TGTGCTACGGGGGTAACCACAGATACGCAGTATTTT
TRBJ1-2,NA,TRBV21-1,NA,CASSKGLGQGTSVQGYTF,TGTGCCAGCAGCAAAGGGTTGGGACAGGGGACATCTGTTCAAGGCTACACCTTC
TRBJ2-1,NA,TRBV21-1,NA,CASSNPWGRSEFGANEQFF,TGTGCCAGCAGCAACCCCTGGGGGAGGAGTGAATTTGGGGCCAATGAGCAGTTCTTC
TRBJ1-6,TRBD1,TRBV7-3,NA,CASSLNVGGQSPLHF,TGTGCCAGCAGCTTAAATGTCGGGGGACAGTCACCCCTCCACTTT
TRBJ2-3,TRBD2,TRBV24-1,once,CATSDVAGGRDTQYF,TGTGCCACCAGTGACGTAGCGGGGGGCCGTGATACGCAGTATTTT
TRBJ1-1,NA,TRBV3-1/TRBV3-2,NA,CASSQAVRTEAFF,TGTGCCAGCAGCCAAGCTGTGCGGACTGAAGCTTTCTTT
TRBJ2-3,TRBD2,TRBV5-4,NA,CASSWGLAGGRSSTDTQYF,TGTGCCAGCAGCTGGGGACTAGCGGGGGGCAGATCTAGCACAGATACGCAGTATTTT
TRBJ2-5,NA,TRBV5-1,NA,CASSLTGLNAQETQYF,TGCGCCAGCAGCTTAACAGGGCTCAACGCTCAAGAGACCCAGTACTTC
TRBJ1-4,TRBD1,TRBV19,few,CASRATGTYEKLFF,TGTGCCAGTAGGGCGACAGGGACCTATGAAAAACTGTTTTTT
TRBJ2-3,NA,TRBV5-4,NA,CASSLVTFDSTDTQYF,TGTGCCAGCAGCTTGGTCACTTTCGATAGCACAGATACGCAGTATTTT
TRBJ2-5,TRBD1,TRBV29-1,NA,CSVENRAGGSTQYF,TGCAGCGTTGAAAATAGGGCAGGGGGCTCGACCCAGTACTTC
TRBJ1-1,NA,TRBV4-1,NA,CASSQEGGWNTEAFF,TGCGCCAGCAGCCAAGAAGGGGGTTGGAACACTGAAGCTTTCTTT
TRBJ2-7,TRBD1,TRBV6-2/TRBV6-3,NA,CASSFGQGFSYEQYF,TGTGCCAGCAGTTTCGGACAGGGCTTCTCCTACGAGCAGTACTTC
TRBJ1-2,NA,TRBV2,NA,CASYQGIGYTF,TGTGCCAGCTATCAGGGGATCGGCTACACCTTC
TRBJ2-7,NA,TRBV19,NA,CASSPQGQGGLYEQYF,TGTGCCAGTAGTCCCCAGGGTCAGGGAGGACTCTACGAGCAGTACTTC
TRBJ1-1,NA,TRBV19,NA,CASSISPPRAATEAFF,TGTGCCAGTAGTATAAGCCCGCCCAGGGCCGCCACTGAAGCTTTCTTT
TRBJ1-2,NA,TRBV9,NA,CASSVVGGGDPTGHYGYTF,TGTGCCAGCAGCGTAGTAGGGGGAGGGGACCCCACCGGGCACTATGGCTACACCTTC
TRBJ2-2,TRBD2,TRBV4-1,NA,CASSPGLVANTGELFF,TGCGCCAGCAGCCCGGGACTAGTAGCGAACACCGGGGAGCTGTTTTTT
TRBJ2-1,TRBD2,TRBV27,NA,CASSPPGVFAGVGGEQFF,TGTGCCAGCAGTCCCCCCGGGGTATTTGCGGGGGTTGGGGGGGAGCAGTTCTTC
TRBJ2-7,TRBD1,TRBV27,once,CASSLGTGLYEQYF,TGTGCCAGCAGTCTCGGGACAGGTTTATACGAGCAGTACTTC
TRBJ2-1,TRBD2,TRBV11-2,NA,CASSLGTSNEQFF,TGTGCCAGCAGCTTAGGGACTAGCAATGAGCAGTTCTTC
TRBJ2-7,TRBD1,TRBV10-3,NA,CAISSGTGKYEQYF,TGTGCCATCAGTTCCGGGACAGGGAAATACGAGCAGTACTTC
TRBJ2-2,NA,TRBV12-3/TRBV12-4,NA,CATPDSATGELFF,TGTGCCACCCCGGACAGCGCGACCGGGGAGCTGTTTTTT
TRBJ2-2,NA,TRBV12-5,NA,CASGLVLTRRTGELFF,TGTGCTAGTGGTTTGGTACTGACTCGACGCACCGGGGAGCTGTTTTTT
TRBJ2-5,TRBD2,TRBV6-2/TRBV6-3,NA,CASSYSSGGGETQYF,TGTGCCAGCAGTTACTCTTCGGGAGGAGGGGAGACCCAGTACTTC
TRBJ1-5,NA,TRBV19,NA,CASSVGRNQPQHF,TGTGCCAGTAGCGTTGGCAGGAATCAGCCCCAGCATTTT
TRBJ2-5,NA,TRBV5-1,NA,CASSWQGLLQETQYF,TGCGCCAGCAGCTGGCAGGGGCTACTACAAGAGACCCAGTACTTC
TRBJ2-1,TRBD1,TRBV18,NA,CASSPYLTGASYNEQFF,TGTGCCAGCTCACCATACTTAACAGGGGCCTCCTACAATGAGCAGTTCTTC
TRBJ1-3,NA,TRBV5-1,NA,CASSPGLSSGNTIYF,TGCGCCAGCAGCCCGGGACTGTCCTCTGGAAACACCATATATTTT
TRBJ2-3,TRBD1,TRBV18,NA,CARSTEQGFSDTQYF,TGTGCCAGATCCACAGAACAGGGGTTTTCAGATACGCAGTATTTT
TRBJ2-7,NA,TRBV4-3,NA,CASSGITGYEQYF,TGCGCCAGCAGCGGAATAACAGGGTACGAGCAGTACTTC
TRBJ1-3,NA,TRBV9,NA,CASSVGFGGSSGNTIYF,TGTGCCAGCAGCGTAGGGTTTGGAGGGAGCTCTGGAAACACCATATATTTT
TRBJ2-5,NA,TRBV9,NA,CASSPQKVGRPQYF,TGTGCCAGCAGCCCCCAAAAAGTCGGGAGACCCCAGTACTTC
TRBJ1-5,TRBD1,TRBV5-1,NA,CASSLTGVSNQPQHF,TGCGCCAGCAGCTTGACAGGGGTAAGCAATCAGCCCCAGCATTTT